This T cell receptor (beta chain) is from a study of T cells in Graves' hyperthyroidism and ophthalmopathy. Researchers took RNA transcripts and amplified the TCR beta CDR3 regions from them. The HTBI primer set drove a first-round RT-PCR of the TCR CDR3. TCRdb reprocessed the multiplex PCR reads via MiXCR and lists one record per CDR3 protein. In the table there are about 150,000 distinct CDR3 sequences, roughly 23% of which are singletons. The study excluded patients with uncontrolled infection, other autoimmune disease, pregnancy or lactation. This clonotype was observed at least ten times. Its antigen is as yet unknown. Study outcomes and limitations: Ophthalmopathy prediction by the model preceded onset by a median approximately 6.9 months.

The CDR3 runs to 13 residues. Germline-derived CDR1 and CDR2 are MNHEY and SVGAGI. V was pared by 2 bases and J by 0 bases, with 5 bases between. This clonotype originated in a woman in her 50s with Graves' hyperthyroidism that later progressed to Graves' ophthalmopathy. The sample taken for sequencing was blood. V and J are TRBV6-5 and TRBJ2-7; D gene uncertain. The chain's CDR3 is CASSYRYSYEQYF. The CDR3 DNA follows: TGTGCCAGCAGTTACAGGTACTCCTACGAGCAGTACTTC.